This entry is about one T cell receptor (beta chain). The antigen is unknown. Sequence at one end of the junction differs from germline and may be a read error. Amplified regions were TCR beta CDR3 sequences from RNA transcripts. HTBI primers were used for first-round RT-PCR of the TCR CDR3. TCRdb reprocessed the multiplex PCR reads with MiXCR, giving one entry per CDR3 protein. This sample has hundreds of thousands of distinct CDR3 sequences; about 45% occur once, and the top ten carry approximately 8.2%. The record originates from a study of T cells in Graves' hyperthyroidism and ophthalmopathy. The germline V gene has CDR1 SQVTM and CDR2 ANQGSEA. The CDR3 is 13 residues long. Overall study findings and caveats: Most clonotypes expanded in thyroid above 0.001 were likewise present in blood.

Aged 18 to 65, the patients had hyperthyroidism that was newly diagnosed and had lasted under 2 months. Uncontrolled infections, other autoimmune diseases, pregnancy or lactation led to exclusion of patients. The TCR was taken from a woman aged 18-29 years with Graves' hyperthyroidism. The chain uses TRBV29-1 and TRBJ1-1; D call uncertain. Material: peripheral blood or thyroid tissue (not recorded which). The CDR3 coding sequence is TGCGGCGTTGAAAGAAGAATCGGTCCTGAAGCTTTCTTT. Its translation: CGVERRIGPEAFF.